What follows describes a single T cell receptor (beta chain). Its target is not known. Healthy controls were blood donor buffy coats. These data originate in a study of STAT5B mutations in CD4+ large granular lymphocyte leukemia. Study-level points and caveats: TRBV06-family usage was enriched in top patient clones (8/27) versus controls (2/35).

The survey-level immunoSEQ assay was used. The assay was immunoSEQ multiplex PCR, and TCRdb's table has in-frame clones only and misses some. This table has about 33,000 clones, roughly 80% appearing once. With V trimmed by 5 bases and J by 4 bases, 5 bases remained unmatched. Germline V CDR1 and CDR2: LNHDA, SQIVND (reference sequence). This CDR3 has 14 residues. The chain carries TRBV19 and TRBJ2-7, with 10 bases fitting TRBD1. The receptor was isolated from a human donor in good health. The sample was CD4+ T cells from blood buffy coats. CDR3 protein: CASSSSGQGYEQYF. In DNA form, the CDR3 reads TGTGCCAGTAGTTCCTCGGGACAGGGGTACGAGCAGTACTTC.